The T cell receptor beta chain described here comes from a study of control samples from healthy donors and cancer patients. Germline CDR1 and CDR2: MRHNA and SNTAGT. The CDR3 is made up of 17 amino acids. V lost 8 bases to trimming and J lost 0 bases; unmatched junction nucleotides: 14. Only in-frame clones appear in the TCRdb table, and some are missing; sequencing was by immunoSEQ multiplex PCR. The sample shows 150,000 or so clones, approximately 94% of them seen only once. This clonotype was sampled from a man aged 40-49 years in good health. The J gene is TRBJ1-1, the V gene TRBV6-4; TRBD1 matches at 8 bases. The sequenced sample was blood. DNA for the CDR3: TGTGCCAGCGGGGGTGGAGACAGGGGTTACATGAACACTGAAGCTTTCTTT. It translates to CASGGGDRGYMNTEAFF.